This TCR beta chain was sequenced for a study of shared clonotypes between healthy human individuals. Naivety among CD8 cells was defined by CD45RO negativity and positive CCR7 selection, thereby excluding terminally differentiated effector memory CD45RA+ cells. This table comes from immunoSEQ multiplex PCR, and its TCRdb copy is limited to in-frame clones, with some not included. The sample shows 1.5 million to 2.5 million clones, less than 95% of them seen only once. Unmatched junction bases numbered 10, after V lost 0 bases and J lost 2 bases. This CDR3 has 18 residues. Germline values: CDR1 LGHNA, CDR2 YSLEER.

This sequence joins TRBV4-3 and TRBJ2-5; 9 nucleotides line up with TRBD2. Sample: naive CD8+ T cells sorted from blood. The sequence was collected from a man between 18 and 29 years old in good health. In DNA form, the CDR3 reads TGCGCCAGCAGCCAAGAATACTCGGCTAGCGGGGATCAAGAGACCCAGTACTTC. This sequence encodes CASSQEYSASGDQETQYF.